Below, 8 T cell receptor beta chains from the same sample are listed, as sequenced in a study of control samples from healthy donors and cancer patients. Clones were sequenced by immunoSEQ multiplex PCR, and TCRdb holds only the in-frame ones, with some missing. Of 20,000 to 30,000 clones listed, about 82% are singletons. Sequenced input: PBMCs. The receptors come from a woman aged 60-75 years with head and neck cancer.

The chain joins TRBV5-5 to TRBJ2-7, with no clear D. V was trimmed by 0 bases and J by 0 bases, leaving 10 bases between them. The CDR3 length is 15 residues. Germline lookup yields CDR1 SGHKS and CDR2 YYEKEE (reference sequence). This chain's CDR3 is CASSLEATSSYEQYF. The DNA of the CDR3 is TGTGCCAGCAGCTTGGAGGCTACCAGCTCCTACGAGCAGTACTTC.

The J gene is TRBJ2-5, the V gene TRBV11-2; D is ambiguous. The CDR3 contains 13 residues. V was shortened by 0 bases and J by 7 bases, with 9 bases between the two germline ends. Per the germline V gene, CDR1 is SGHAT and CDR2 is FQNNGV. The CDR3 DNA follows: TGTGCCAGCAGCTTAGATCTACGCAGGACCCAGTACTTC. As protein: CASSLDLRRTQYF.

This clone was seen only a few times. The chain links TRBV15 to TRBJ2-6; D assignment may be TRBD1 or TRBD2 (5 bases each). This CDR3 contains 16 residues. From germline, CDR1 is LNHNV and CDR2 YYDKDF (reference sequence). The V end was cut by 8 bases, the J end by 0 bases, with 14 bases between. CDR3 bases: TGTGCCACCGCGAACGGGGCCGACTCTGGGGCCAACGTCCTGACTTTC. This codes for CATANGADSGANVLTF.

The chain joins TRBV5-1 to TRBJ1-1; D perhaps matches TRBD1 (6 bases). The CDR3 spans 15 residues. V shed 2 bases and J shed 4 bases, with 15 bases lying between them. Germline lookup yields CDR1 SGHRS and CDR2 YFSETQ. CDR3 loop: CASSLQGMVGTEAFF. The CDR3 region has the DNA TGCGCCAGCAGCTTACAGGGAATGGTTGGCACTGAAGCTTTCTTT.

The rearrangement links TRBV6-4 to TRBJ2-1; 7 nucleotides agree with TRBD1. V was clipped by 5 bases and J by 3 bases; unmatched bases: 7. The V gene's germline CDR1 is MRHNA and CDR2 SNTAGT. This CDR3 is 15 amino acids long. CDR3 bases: TGTGCCAGCAGTTTGGACAGGACCGACTACAATGAGCAGTTCTTC. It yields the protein CASSLDRTDYNEQFF.

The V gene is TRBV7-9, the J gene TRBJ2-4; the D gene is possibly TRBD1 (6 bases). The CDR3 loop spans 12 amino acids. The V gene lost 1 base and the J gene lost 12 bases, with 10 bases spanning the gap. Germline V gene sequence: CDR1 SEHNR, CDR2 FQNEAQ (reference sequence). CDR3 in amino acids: CASSLEQGTQYF. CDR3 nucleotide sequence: TGTGCCAGCAGCTTAGAACAGGGAACTCAGTACTTC.

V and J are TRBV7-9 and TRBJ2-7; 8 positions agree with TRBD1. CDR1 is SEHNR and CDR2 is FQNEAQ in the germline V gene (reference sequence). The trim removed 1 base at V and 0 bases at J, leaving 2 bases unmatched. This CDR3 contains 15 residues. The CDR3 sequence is CASSLVGTGSYEQYF. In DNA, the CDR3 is TGTGCCAGCAGCTTAGTAGGGACAGGCTCCTACGAGCAGTACTTC.

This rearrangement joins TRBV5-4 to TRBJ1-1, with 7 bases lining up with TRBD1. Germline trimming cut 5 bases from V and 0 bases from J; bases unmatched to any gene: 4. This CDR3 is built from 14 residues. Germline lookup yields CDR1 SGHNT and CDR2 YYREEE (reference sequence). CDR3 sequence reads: CASRGTAMNTEAFF. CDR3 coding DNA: TGTGCCAGCAGGGGGACAGCCATGAACACTGAAGCTTTCTTT. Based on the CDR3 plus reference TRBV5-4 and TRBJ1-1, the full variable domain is ETGVTQSPTHLIKTRGQQVTLRCSSQSGHNTVSWYQQALGQGPQFIFQYYREEENGRGNFPPRFSGLQFPNYSSELNVNALELDDSALYLCASRGTAMNTEAFFGQGTRLTVV.